This T cell receptor (beta chain) was found in a study of CD8 T cells in ankylosing spondylitis (dated by TCRdb to the late 2010s). A note on the overall study: T cell receptor beta repertoires were profiled in healthy donors and ankylosing spondylitis patients so that disease-linked TCR variants could be found. The full study cohort comprised around 25 ankylosing spondylitis patients and some 100 healthy donors. Peripheral blood was sampled, and synovial fluid was additionally collected from ankylosing spondylitis patients.

Overall results and qualifications from the work: Blood from ankylosing spondylitis patients appeared to be characterized by a TCR beta motif composed of about 8 highly homologous amino acid variants. Some motif variants were previously reported in synovial fluid and blood of reactive arthritis patients, suggesting common disease-initiation mechanisms. The disease-linked clones were reported to be significantly enriched in matched synovial fluid samples from ankylosing spondylitis patients. The disease-linked clones had a CD8+ phenotype and were found at relatively low frequencies in peripheral blood.

Its CDR3 holds 15 amino acids, cysteine through phenylalanine. The CDR3 DNA has 45 bases and is translated from base 1. CDR1 is given as SGHRS and CDR2 as YFSETQ, both from the germline V gene. Trimmed from V: 0 bases; trimmed from J: 4 bases; junction bases lacking a gene match: 6. The table lists this clonotype with a few counts. Its recognized antigen is unknown. No base-level quality is on record; no much larger clone is a single base apart. TCRdb names Illumina HiSeq 2500 as the instrument used. Quantitative 5'-RACE with molecular barcodes was used to prepare TCR beta libraries. The authors' analysis ran thus. To identify disease-linked TCR variants, a new computational method was used, one built on a probabilistic model of VDJ rearrangement. Using fastp at Q25 and MiXCR, TCRdb reprocessed the public reads and kept productive beta chains. Rows merge per CDR3 protein into single entries with the most common DNA and genes. The V and J calls here are based on TCRdb, not the publication. This sample has fewer than 750,000 distinct CDR3 sequences in its table, and under 20% of those were observed once. The top ten constitute over 15% of the sample.

The source is a male donor with ankylosing spondylitis. The chain joins TRBV5-1 to TRBJ1-2; TRBD1 agrees with 7 junctional bases. Sequenced sample: blood, either unsorted or a sorted T cell fraction (not recorded which). Here the CDR3 is given as CASSLESGGSYGYTF. The DNA sequence is as follows: TGCGCCAGCAGCTTGGAGTCAGGGGGTAGCTATGGCTACACCTTC.